One sample yielded the 17 T cell receptor beta chains listed below, sequenced in a study of T cell responses to AZD1222 COVID-19 vaccine. The repertoire was sequenced with immunoSEQ multiplex PCR; TCRdb's copy has only in-frame clones and lacks some. Of about 150,000 clones in the sample, about 88% were seen once. The sequences come from peripheral blood, collected on day 0 of AZD1222 vaccination. The source of these receptors is an adult in good health.

The CDR3 protein is CASSKQAGGLDEQFF. CDR3 DNA: TGCGCCAGCAGCAAACAAGCGGGGGGGCTCGATGAGCAGTTCTTC. The chain carries TRBV4-3 and TRBJ2-1; TRBD2 matches at 10 bases. This CDR3 comprises 15 residues. Germline CDR1 and CDR2: LGHNA and YSLEER. The V and J ends lost 5 bases and 8 bases, in that order; junction bases with no gene match: 9.

The rearrangement joins TRBV10-3 to TRBJ2-1; 11 bases fit TRBD2. V trimming: 3 bases; J trimming: 3 bases; junction bases outside the gene matches: 4. CDR3 length: 16 amino acids. Per the germline V gene, CDR1 is ENHRY and CDR2 is SYGVKD. CDR3 residues: CAISEELAGDYNEQFF. As DNA, the CDR3 is TGTGCCATCAGTGAAGAACTAGCGGGGGACTACAATGAGCAGTTCTTC.

The rearrangement links TRBV5-1 to TRBJ1-1, with 12 bases matching TRBD1. CDR1 and CDR2 from the germline V gene are SGHRS and YFSETQ. CDR3 length: 14 amino acids. The ends lost 5 bases at V and 7 bases at J; junction bases unmatched: 6. CDR3 in amino acids: CASRPGQGAVEAFF. The CDR3 region has the DNA TGCGCCAGCAGACCGGGACAGGGGGCGGTTGAAGCTTTCTTT.

Here the CDR3 reads CATSRDPDGLNTEAFF. The DNA of the CDR3 is TGTGCCACCAGCAGAGATCCGGACGGGTTGAACACTGAAGCTTTCTTT. The gene calls are TRBV15 and TRBJ1-1; D gene unclear. Germline loops: CDR1 LNHNV, CDR2 YYDKDF (reference sequence). The CDR3 runs to 16 residues. V shed 0 bases and J shed 0 bases, with 11 bases lying between them.

CDR3 nucleotide sequence: TGTGCCATCAGTGAGGGGACAGTACTGCAAGAGACCCAGTACTTC. It codes for CAISEGTVLQETQYF. The V call is TRBV10-3, the J call TRBJ2-5; TRBD1 agrees at 7 bases. Germline-derived CDR1 and CDR2 are ENHRY and SYGVKD. There are 15 residues in the CDR3. V lost 2 bases, J lost 2 bases, and 5 bases stayed unmatched.

The J gene is TRBJ1-5, the V gene TRBV5-5; no clear D. This CDR3 contains 15 residues. Germline V gene lookup returns CDR1 SGHKS and CDR2 YYEKEE (reference sequence). Between the trimmed V and J ends, which lost 1 base and 0 bases, there was a span of 8 bases. The CDR3 region has the DNA TGTGCCAGCAGCTTGAGAGGTTATAGCAATCAGCCCCAGCATTTT. Amino acid sequence: CASSLRGYSNQPQHF.

The gene calls are TRBV19 and TRBJ2-4, with D perhaps matching TRBD2 (5 bases). Trimming took 3 bases from V and 10 from J, leaving 13 bases between them. Looked up from germline, CDR1 is LNHDA and CDR2 is SQIVND (reference sequence). This CDR3 is 13 amino acids long. Here the CDR3 DNA reads TGTGCCAGTAGTATCGGACCTAGCCCGATTCAGTACTTC. This codes for CASSIGPSPIQYF.

The chain is built from TRBV2 and TRBJ1-6; TRBD1 matches at 8 bases. CDR1 is SNHLY and CDR2 is FYNNEI in the germline V gene. Trimming took 4 bases from V and 7 from J; bases not matched to a gene: 0. The CDR3 is 13 amino acids. The CDR3 is CASSGDRNSPLHF. The DNA for the CDR3 is TGTGCCAGCAGTGGGGACAGGAATTCACCCCTCCACTTT.

This clone was counted a few times. This rearrangement joins TRBV7-6 to TRBJ1-4; D gene ambiguous. The CDR3 extends over 15 amino acids. Trimming left V 2 bases short and J 2 bases short, with 9 bases between. Germline CDR1 is SGHVS and CDR2 is FNYEAQ. CDR3 region: CASSLSTGTNEKLFF. CDR3 DNA: TGTGCCAGCAGCTTATCTACCGGGACTAATGAAAAACTGTTTTTT.

This clone was found once. This chain joins TRBV6-6 and TRBJ1-5; 9 nucleotides match TRBD1. The CDR3 runs to 13 residues. CDR1 is MNHNY, CDR2 SVGAGI, per germline (reference sequence). V shed 10 bases and J 3 bases; nucleotides not matched to a gene: 4. CDR3 nucleotides: TGTGCCACCGGACAGGGGCACAATCAGCCCCAGCATTTT. This sequence encodes CATGQGHNQPQHF.

The V call is TRBV12-2, the J call TRBJ1-5. TRBV12-2 is a listed pseudogene. CDR3 length: 16 amino acids. CDR3 residues: CASRLERIYSNQPQHF. CDR3 DNA sequence: TGTGCAAGTCGCTTAGAACGGATCTATAGCAATCAGCCCCAGCATTTT.

The chain recombines TRBV18 with TRBJ2-7, with D perhaps matching TRBD1 or TRBD2 (5 bases each). The CDR3 extends over 13 amino acids. Looked up from germline, CDR1 is KGHSH and CDR2 is LQKENI. Trimming took 6 bases from V and 0 from J, leaving 9 bases between them. CDR3 in amino acids: CASSRAGSYEQYF. In nucleotides, the CDR3 is TGTGCCAGCTCCAGGGCGGGCTCCTACGAGCAGTACTTC.

The V gene is TRBV3-1 (or the pseudogene TRBV3-2), the J gene TRBJ2-3, with 8 bases lining up with TRBD2. Per germline, CDR1 LGHDT and CDR2 YNNKEL (reference sequence). CDR3 size: 14 residues. The junction had 5 bases not matched to a gene; V was cut back by 4 bases and J by 5 bases. The CDR3 reads CASSPGGGRDTQYF. The CDR3 coding sequence is TGTGCCAGCAGCCCCGGGGGGGGTAGAGATACGCAGTATTTT.

The V call is TRBV18, the J call TRBJ2-6; D remains ambiguous. V lost 3 bases to trimming and J lost 0 bases, with 6 bases between them. The CDR3 runs 15 residues. Germline V gene data show CDR1 as KGHSH and CDR2 as LQKENI. Written as DNA, the CDR3 is TGTGCCAGCTCACCCGCGGTCTCTGGGGCCAACGTCCTGACTTTC. Translation gives CASSPAVSGANVLTF.

This clone was picked up one time. The chain has TRBV7-7 and TRBJ2-7; D may be TRBD2 (5 bases). The CDR3 contains 13 residues. Germline lookup yields CDR1 SSHAT and CDR2 FNYEAQ (reference sequence). V was trimmed by 5 bases and J by 6 bases, leaving 14 bases between them. CDR3 sequence reads: CASSPITGFEQYF. The CDR3 coding sequence is TGTGCCAGCAGCCCAATTACGGGGTTCGAGCAGTACTTC.

This chain joins TRBV5-4 and TRBJ1-2; 9 bases agree with TRBD1. Germline V lookup: CDR1 SGHNT, CDR2 YYREEE (reference sequence). Trimming took 4 bases from V and 5 from J; bases not matched to a gene: 15. The CDR3 has 17 residues. The CDR3 coding sequence is TGTGCCAGCAGCGCGCCGGGACAGGGCCCTTCGGGTTATGGCTACACCTTC. This encodes CASSAPGQGPSGYGYTF.

The chain couples TRBV5-1 to TRBJ2-2; D not resolved. Germline-derived CDR1 and CDR2 are SGHRS and YFSETQ. Deletions cut 0 bases from V and 0 bases from J, with 6 bases between. This CDR3 contains 15 residues. In DNA, the CDR3 is TGCGCCAGCAGCTTGGCAGGAGCGAACACCGGGGAGCTGTTTTTT. As protein: CASSLAGANTGELFF.